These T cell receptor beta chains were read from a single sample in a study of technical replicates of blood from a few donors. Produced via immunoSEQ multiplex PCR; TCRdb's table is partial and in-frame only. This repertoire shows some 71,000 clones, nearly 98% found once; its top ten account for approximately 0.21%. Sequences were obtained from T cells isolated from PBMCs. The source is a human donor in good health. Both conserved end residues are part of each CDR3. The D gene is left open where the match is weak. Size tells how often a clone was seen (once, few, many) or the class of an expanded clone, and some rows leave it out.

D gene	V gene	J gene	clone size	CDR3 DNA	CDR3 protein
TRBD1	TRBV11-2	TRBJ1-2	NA	TGTGCCAGCAGCTTAGATCCCGGACAGGGCTATGGCTACACCTTC	CASSLDPGQGYGYTF
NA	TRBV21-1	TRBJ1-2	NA	TGTGCCAGCAGCAAAGACTTTGGGGATTGGACAGGGGTTCACACCTTC	CASSKDFGDWTGVHTF
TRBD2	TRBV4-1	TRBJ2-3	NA	TGCGCCAGCAGCCAAGGTCCTAGCGGGAGTCCGGCCTCCACAGATACGCAGTATTTT	CASSQGPSGSPASTDTQYF
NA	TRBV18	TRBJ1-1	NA	TGTGCCAGCTCCCCCCAGGAGGTTAGTTTCGACAAGAACACTGAAGCTTTCTTT	CASSPQEVSFDKNTEAFF
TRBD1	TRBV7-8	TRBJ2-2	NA	TGTGCCAGCAGCTTAGGGTACAGGGGCCCCCCCGGGGAGCTGTTTTTT	CASSLGYRGPPGELFF
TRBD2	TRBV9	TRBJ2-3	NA	TGTGCCAGCAGCGTTAGCGGGGGCCGGACAGATACGCAGTATTTT	CASSVSGGRTDTQYF
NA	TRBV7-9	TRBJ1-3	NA	TGTGCCAGCAGGCCAACACAGGGCAGAACCTCTTCTGGAAACACCATATATTTT	CASRPTQGRTSSGNTIYF
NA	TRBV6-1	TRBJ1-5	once	TGTGCCAGCAGTGAACCGGGAGGGGGCAATCAGCCCCAGCATTTT	CASSEPGGGNQPQHF
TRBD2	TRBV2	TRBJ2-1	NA	TGTGCCAGCAGAGGGCTAGCGGGAAAGAGTTACAATGAGCAGTTCTTC	CASRGLAGKSYNEQFF
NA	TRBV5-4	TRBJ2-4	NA	TGTGCCAGCAGCTTGGATTCGGGCATTCAGTACTTC	CASSLDSGIQYF
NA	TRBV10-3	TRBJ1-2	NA	TGCCCCCGGGGGTTCTGCGGCTACACCTTC	CPRGFCGYTF
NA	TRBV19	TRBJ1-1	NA	TGTGCCAGTAGACAAGACAGGTTGAACACTGAAGCTTTCTTT	CASRQDRLNTEAFF
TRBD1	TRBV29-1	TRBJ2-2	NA	TGCAGCGTTGAGGACAGGACCAACACCGGGGAGCTGTTTTTT	CSVEDRTNTGELFF
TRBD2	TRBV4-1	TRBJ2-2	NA	TGCGCCAGCAGCCAAGGTCGGACGGGAGGCGACACCGGGGAGCTGTTTTTT	CASSQGRTGGDTGELFF
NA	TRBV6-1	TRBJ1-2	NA	TGTGCCAGCAGTGAAGTGGGGGGGCTAATCGTTGACTATGGCTACACCTTC	CASSEVGGLIVDYGYTF
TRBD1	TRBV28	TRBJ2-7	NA	TGTGCCAGCAGTTCCGACAGGGGGCAATACGAGCAGTACTTC	CASSSDRGQYEQYF
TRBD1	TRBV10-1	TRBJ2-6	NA	TGCGCCAGCAGTGGGGGACAGGTGAGCTCTGGGGCCAACGTCCTGACTTTC	CASSGGQVSSGANVLTF
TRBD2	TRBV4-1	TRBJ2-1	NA	TGCGCCAGCAGCCAAGAAGTAACTAGCGGGGGGGTCTACAATGAGCAGTTCTTC	CASSQEVTSGGVYNEQFF
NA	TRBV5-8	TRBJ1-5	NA	TGTGCCAGCAGCCTTACCGACACACAATATAGCAATCAGCCCCAGCATTTT	CASSLTDTQYSNQPQHF
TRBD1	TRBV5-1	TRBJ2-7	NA	TGCGCCAGCAGCTTGGGACAGGGCATGGACGAGCAGTACTTC	CASSLGQGMDEQYF
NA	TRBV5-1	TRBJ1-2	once	TGCGCCAGCAGCTTGGATGGGCGCGGGGGCTATGGCTACACCTTC	CASSLDGRGGYGYTF
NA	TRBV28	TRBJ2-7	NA	TGTGCCAGCAGTCTCTTAGGGCAGGGTCGGTACGAGCAGTACTTC	CASSLLGQGRYEQYF
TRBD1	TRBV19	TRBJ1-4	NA	TGTGCCAGTAGCGTACAGGGGTTTAATGAAAAACTGTTTTTT	CASSVQGFNEKLFF